The 32 T cell receptor beta chains below come from one sample, sequenced in a study of CXCR3-negative and CXCR3-positive naive CD8 T cells. 5' RACE with UMI labels generated the TRB cDNA libraries. Each CDR3 protein gets one entry in TCRdb, which reprocessed the 5' RACE reads and gives no DNA. This table holds about 130,000 distinct CDR3 sequences. Their target antigens are unknown. Whole-study findings and limits: Naive cells with CXCR3 showed TRB CDR3s that were more hydrophobic than those in CXCR3-negative naive cells.

Source material: naive CXCR3+ CD8+ T cells from blood. The subset here: CD45RO-CCR7+CD27+CD95- naive CD8+ T cells expressing CXCR3 (TNR3+). The receptor set was obtained from a human donor in good health. Some clones in this sample may be carry-over from other donors' samples.

V gene TRBV6-6 combines with J gene TRBJ2-1. This CDR3 has 11 residues. Germline assignment: CDR1 MNHNY and CDR2 SVGAGI (reference sequence). The CDR3 spells CASGLNYEQFF.

The J gene is TRBJ2-1, the V gene TRBV29-1; TCRdb picks TRBD1, but there is no DNA to check that call. Germline V lookup: CDR1 SQVTM, CDR2 ANQGSEA. The CDR3 totals 18 residues. The CDR3 region is CSVDRISIIGQGLDEQFF.

The chain couples TRBV29-1 to TRBJ2-1; the TCRdb call, TRBD2, lacks DNA for checking. CDR3 length: 13 residues. Per the germline V gene, CDR1 is SQVTM and CDR2 is ANQGSEA. The CDR3 is CSVRLAGWEEQFF.

The chain combines TRBV7-9 with TRBJ2-7. The V gene's germline CDR1 is SEHNR and CDR2 FQNEAQ (reference sequence). The CDR3 sequence is 13 residues long. The CDR3 sequence: CASTLDGYYEQYF. Variable domain in full (rest from reference TRBV7-9 and TRBJ2-7): DTGVSQNPRHKITKRGQNVTFRCDPISEHNRLYWYRQTLGQGPEFLTYFQNEAQLEKSRLLSDRFSAERPKGSFSTLEIQRTEQGDSAMYLCASTLDGYYEQYFGPGTRLTVT.

The rearrangement uses TRBV28 and TRBJ1-1; TCRdb reports TRBD1, a call that lacks DNA to check it against. Germline V gives CDR1 MDHEN, CDR2 SYDVKM. The CDR3 length is 13 residues. Here the CDR3 reads CASATGLNTEAFF.

This sequence joins TRBV19 and TRBJ2-1; the D gene TCRdb calls, TRBD1, cannot be checked with no DNA. Germline V gene sequence: CDR1 LNHDA, CDR2 SQIVND (reference sequence). CDR3 length: 13 residues. The chain's CDR3 is CASSISRDNEQFF. The variable domain in full, with the rest retrieved from reference TRBV19 and TRBJ2-1, is DGGITQSPKYLFRKEGQNVTLSCEQNLNHDAMYWYRQDPGQGLRLIYYSQIVNDFQKGDIAEGYSVSREKKESFPLTVTSAQKNPTAFYLCASSISRDNEQFFGPGTRLTVL.

The rearrangement uses TRBV7-6 and TRBJ2-3; TCRdb selects TRBD1, and the lack of DNA leaves this call unchecked. The V gene's germline CDR1 is SGHVS and CDR2 FNYEAQ. The CDR3 has 12 residues. CDR3 sequence reads: CASSLGTERQYF.

The V call is TRBV27, the J call TRBJ2-1; TCRdb's D gene call, TRBD1, goes unchecked for lack of DNA. The germline CDR1 and CDR2 sequences are MNHEY and SMNVEV (reference sequence). This CDR3 spans 15 amino acids. The CDR3 protein is CASSFAQSSYNEQFF.

This sequence joins TRBV7-6 and TRBJ2-3; TCRdb proposes TRBD2, but this gene call is untestable without DNA. This CDR3 is 16 amino acids long. The germline V gene has CDR1 SGHVS and CDR2 FNYEAQ. CDR3 protein: CASRYLAGASTDTQYF.

The chain links TRBV7-9 to TRBJ2-3; the D gene TCRdb calls, TRBD1, cannot be checked with no DNA. Germline-derived CDR1 and CDR2 are SEHNR and FQNEAQ (reference sequence). CDR3 length: 15 residues. CDR3 in amino acids: CASSLRQGDTDTQYF.

V and J are TRBV5-5 and TRBJ2-7; as DNA is missing, the TRBD2 call by TCRdb cannot be tested. Germline assignment: CDR1 SGHKS and CDR2 YYEKEE (reference sequence). The CDR3 spans 15 residues. CDR3 amino acids: CASSFPAGQSYEQYF.

The V gene is TRBV5-4, the J gene TRBJ2-1. The CDR3 is 16 residues long. Looked up from germline, CDR1 is SGHNT and CDR2 is YYREEE (reference sequence). This CDR3 reads CASSPFGGGSYNEQFF.

The gene calls are TRBV11-1 and TRBJ2-7; TCRdb outputs TRBD1, but without DNA this stays unchecked. This CDR3 contains 15 residues. The germline CDR1 and CDR2 sequences are SGHAT and FQDESV (reference sequence). The CDR3 loop reads CASSFGGLLSYEQYF. Looking up the rest from reference TRBV11-1 and TRBJ2-7 gives the full variable domain: EAEVAQSPRYKITEKSQAVAFWCDPISGHATLYWYRQILGQGPELLVQFQDESVVDDSQLPKDRFSAERLKGVDSTLKIQPAELGDSAMYLCASSFGGLLSYEQYFGPGTRLTVT.

V and J are TRBV29-1 and TRBJ2-7; absent DNA, TCRdb's TRBD2 call cannot be checked. Germline loops: CDR1 SQVTM, CDR2 ANQGSEA. The CDR3 totals 13 residues. The CDR3 here is CSVLAGPGYEQYF.

This chain connects TRBV29-1 to TRBJ2-7; TCRdb selects TRBD1, and the lack of DNA leaves this call unchecked. Per the germline V gene, CDR1 is SQVTM and CDR2 is ANQGSEA. CDR3 length: 15 amino acids. CDR3 sequence reads: CSVEGARGLSYEQYF.

V usage is TRBV28 and J usage is TRBJ2-1; without DNA, the TCRdb call of TRBD2 cannot be checked. Looked up from germline, CDR1 is MDHEN and CDR2 is SYDVKM. The CDR3 spans 17 residues. The CDR3 here is CASSFFTSGRAYNEQFF.

The chain uses TRBV6-1 and TRBJ1-2. This CDR3 has 15 residues. Germline CDR1 reads MNHNS; CDR2 reads SASEGT. The CDR3 protein is CASSEGSSGIYGYTF.

This rearrangement joins TRBV27 to TRBJ2-7; TCRdb proposes TRBD1, but this gene call is untestable without DNA. Germline V gives CDR1 MNHEY, CDR2 SMNVEV (reference sequence). There are 13 residues in the CDR3. Here the CDR3 reads CASRNRASYEQYF.

The rearrangement links TRBV28 to TRBJ2-3; TCRdb's D gene call, TRBD1, goes unchecked for lack of DNA. CDR1 and CDR2 from the germline V gene are MDHEN and SYDVKM. This CDR3 comprises 14 residues. CDR3 amino acids: CASRIGGSEDTQYF.

CDR3: CSARSVVSTDTQYF. The chain recombines TRBV20-1 with TRBJ2-3; TCRdb gives TRBD2 as the D gene, but with no DNA this cannot be confirmed. Germline V gene lookup returns CDR1 DFQATT and CDR2 SNEGSKA (reference sequence). The CDR3 consists of 14 residues.

The rearrangement links TRBV7-9 to TRBJ2-2; lacking DNA, the TRBD2 call made by TCRdb goes unchecked. The CDR3 sequence is 16 residues long. From germline, CDR1 is SEHNR and CDR2 FQNEAQ (reference sequence). The CDR3 here is CASSFPFAGGTGELFF.

The V gene is TRBV27, the J gene TRBJ1-5; the TCRdb D gene call, TRBD1, has no DNA to confirm it. Germline values: CDR1 MNHEY, CDR2 SMNVEV (reference sequence). The CDR3 contains 14 residues. The CDR3 loop reads CASSLGGADQPQHF.

This chain links TRBV21-1 with TRBJ2-1; TCRdb returns TRBD1, unconfirmable since there is no DNA. TRBV21-1 is noted as a pseudogene. The CDR3 length is 15 residues. CDR3 region: CASSNYEGAINEQFF.

The chain recombines TRBV29-1 with TRBJ2-1; TCRdb picks TRBD2, but there is no DNA to check that call. This CDR3 spans 16 amino acids. The germline V gene encodes CDR1 SQVTM and CDR2 ANQGSEA. CDR3 loop: CSVEDGRARLYNEQFF.

The genes are TRBV11-3 and TRBJ1-6; TCRdb designates TRBD1, a call that cannot be tested without DNA. Germline CDR1 and CDR2: SGHNT and YENEEA. The CDR3 is 19 amino acids. CDR3 residues: CASSHSPHRGRVIGSPLHF.

CDR3 in amino acids: CASSLTSIYEQYF. V and J are TRBV27 and TRBJ2-7. This CDR3 contains 13 residues. CDR1 is MNHEY, CDR2 SMNVEV, per germline (reference sequence).

The chain is built from TRBV7-9 and TRBJ1-1; the TCRdb call, TRBD1, lacks DNA for checking. The length of the CDR3 is 13 residues. CDR1 and CDR2 from the germline V gene are SEHNR and FQNEAQ (reference sequence). The CDR3 region is CASSPWDRTNAFF.

The chain has TRBV28 and TRBJ1-5; TCRdb names TRBD1, which stays unverified in the absence of DNA. In germline, CDR1 is MDHEN, CDR2 SYDVKM. The CDR3 extends over 16 amino acids. The CDR3 region is CASSSNRDRGNQPQHF.

V usage is TRBV7-2 and J usage is TRBJ1-4; without DNA, the TCRdb call of TRBD1 cannot be checked. The CDR3 loop spans 15 amino acids. CDR1 SGHTA and CDR2 FQGNSA come from the germline V gene. CDR3 in amino acids: CASSSSGAEGEKLFF.

V is TRBV29-1 and J is TRBJ2-7. The CDR3 has 15 residues. The germline gives CDR1 SQVTM, CDR2 ANQGSEA. This CDR3 reads CSVEVPDRSSYEQYF.

This chain connects TRBV13 to TRBJ2-1; TCRdb gives TRBD2 as the D gene, but with no DNA this cannot be confirmed. The CDR3 is 17 residues long. Germline V gene lookup returns CDR1 PRHDT and CDR2 FYEKMQ (reference sequence). CDR3 in amino acids: CASSPGLAGVMYNEQFF.

The chain links TRBV20-1 to TRBJ2-3; TCRdb reports TRBD1, a call that lacks DNA to check it against. The germline gives CDR1 DFQATT, CDR2 SNEGSKA (reference sequence). This CDR3 region has 16 residues. The CDR3 here is CSARPPRGHSTDTQYF.